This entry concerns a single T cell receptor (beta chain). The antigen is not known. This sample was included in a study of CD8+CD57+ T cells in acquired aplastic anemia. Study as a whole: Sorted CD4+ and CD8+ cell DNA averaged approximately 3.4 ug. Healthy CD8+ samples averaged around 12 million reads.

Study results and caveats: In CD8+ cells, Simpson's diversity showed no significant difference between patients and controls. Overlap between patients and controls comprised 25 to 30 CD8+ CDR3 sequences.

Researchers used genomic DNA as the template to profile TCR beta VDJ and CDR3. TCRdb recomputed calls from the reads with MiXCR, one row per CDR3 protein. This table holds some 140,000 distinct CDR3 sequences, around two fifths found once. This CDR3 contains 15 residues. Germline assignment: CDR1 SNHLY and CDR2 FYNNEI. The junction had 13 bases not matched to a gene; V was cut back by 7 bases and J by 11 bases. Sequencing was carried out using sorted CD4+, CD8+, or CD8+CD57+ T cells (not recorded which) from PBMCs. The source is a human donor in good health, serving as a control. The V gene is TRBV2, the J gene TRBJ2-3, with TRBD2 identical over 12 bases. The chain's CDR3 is CASTTLAGGPNEQYF. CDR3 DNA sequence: TGTGCCAGCACCACACTAGCGGGGGGACCCAATGAGCAGTATTTT.